The 15 T cell receptor beta chains given below trace back to one sample, sequenced in a study of blood T cell repertoires in COVID-19. Some clones are missing from TCRdb's copy, which holds only in-frame ones; the method was immunoSEQ multiplex PCR. Among hundreds of thousands of clones listed, roughly 88% were seen once. Material: peripheral blood. These receptors came from a woman in her forties or fifties with COVID-19, enrolled during active disease.

V is TRBV5-1 and J is TRBJ2-1, with 7 bases aligning to TRBD1. The ends lost 4 bases at V and 6 bases at J; junction bases unmatched: 10. This CDR3 contains 15 residues. CDR1 SGHRS and CDR2 YFSETQ come from the germline V gene. Here the CDR3 DNA reads TGCGCCAGCAGCCCGTTGGGGACAGTGCCCAATGAGCAGTTCTTC. The encoded protein is CASSPLGTVPNEQFF. Looking up the rest from reference TRBV5-1 and TRBJ2-1 gives the full variable domain: KAGVTQTPRYLIKTRGQQVTLSCSPISGHRSVSWYQQTPGQGLQFLFEYFSETQRNKGNFPGRFSGRQFSNSRSEMNVSTLELGDSALYLCASSPLGTVPNEQFFGPGTRLTVL.

The chain is built from TRBV21-1 and TRBJ2-7; TRBD2 is the table's D call and was not checked against the DNA. TRBV21-1 is a known pseudogene. This CDR3 is built from 15 residues. DNA for the CDR3: TGTGCCAGCTCCGGGACCCAAAAGACTAGCTACGAGCAGTACTTC. Its translation is CASSGTQKTSYEQYF.

This clone was seen just once. The V call is TRBV28, the J call TRBJ1-2; 9 positions match TRBD1. CDR3 size: 15 residues. Looked up from germline, CDR1 is MDHEN and CDR2 is SYDVKM. J gave up 6 bases and V 6 bases, and 11 bases lay outside the gene matches. As DNA, the CDR3 is TGTGCCAGCAGAACTAAAACAGGGGGCGCCGATGGCTACACCTTC. It yields the protein CASRTKTGGADGYTF.

The CDR3: CASSFTASGAHTQYF. The CDR3 DNA reads as TGTGCCAGCAGCTTTACGGCTAGCGGGGCCCATACGCAGTATTTT. V usage is TRBV7-9 and J usage is TRBJ2-3; 9 nucleotides line up with TRBD2. The V and J ends lost 3 bases and 7 bases, in that order; junction bases with no gene match: 8. CDR1 SEHNR and CDR2 FQNEAQ come from the germline V gene (reference sequence). This CDR3 spans 15 amino acids.

V and J are TRBV10-1 and TRBJ1-1, with D unresolved. V gave up 2 bases and J gave up 2 bases, with 6 bases separating them. The CDR3 consists of 13 residues. Looked up from germline, CDR1 is WNHNN and CDR2 is SYGVQD (reference sequence). The CDR3 coding sequence is TGCGCCAGCAGTGAGGACATAAACACTGAAGCTTTCTTT. Translating gives CASSEDINTEAFF.

As to this clone: This may be a read error: a much more frequent sequence differs by one nucleotide. The sample holds other DNA sequences that translate to the same CDR3. The rearrangement uses TRBV19 and TRBJ1-1; TRBD1 matches at 7 bases. The germline V gene has CDR1 LNHDA and CDR2 SQIVND (reference sequence). The CDR3 runs to 13 residues. With 5 bases clipped from V and 3 bases from J, the junction kept 3 bases outside the gene matches. Here the CDR3 reads CASSSTGDTEAFF. The CDR3 nucleotides are TGTGCCAGTAGTTCCACAGGGGACACTGAAGCTTTCTTT.

The chain uses TRBV5-6 and TRBJ2-3, with TRBD2 matching 12 bases. This CDR3 comprises 19 residues. V lost 4 bases and J lost 2; bases outside the gene matches: 14. CDR1 and CDR2 (germline): SGHDT, YYEEEE. CDR3 residues: CASSRDTSGGLLSTDTQYF. The CDR3 nucleotides read TGTGCCAGCAGCCGTGATACTAGCGGGGGGCTCCTATCCACAGATACGCAGTATTTT.

This clone was seen a few times. The CDR3 sequence is CASQGDLGNSGNTIYF. Here the CDR3 DNA reads TGTGCCAGCCAGGGCGATCTGGGTAACTCTGGAAACACCATATATTTT. This chain uses TRBV5-6 with TRBJ1-3; tentatively, D is TRBD1 (5 bases). Deletions cut 7 bases from V and 0 bases from J, with 17 bases between. This CDR3 has 16 residues. Germline lookup yields CDR1 SGHDT and CDR2 YYEEEE.

The chain couples TRBV7-3 to TRBJ1-5; D is perhaps TRBD1 (5 bases). Germline CDR1 SGHTA, CDR2 FQGTGA. V lost 2 bases and J 3 bases, leaving 11 bases between the germline ends. The CDR3 consists of 15 residues. The CDR3 nucleotides are TGTGCCAGCAGCTTATTGCAGGGCGCCAATCAGCCCCAGCATTTT. This gives the protein CASSLLQGANQPQHF.

The chain links TRBV11-2 to TRBJ2-5, with D unclear. Trimming left V 1 base short and J 1 base short, with 4 bases between. The germline CDR1 and CDR2 sequences are SGHAT and FQNNGV. The CDR3 consists of 13 residues. In DNA form, the CDR3 reads TGTGCCAGCAGCTTAGCGGTCCAAGAGACCCAGTACTTC. Translated: CASSLAVQETQYF.

The chain joins TRBV7-8 to TRBJ1-4; the D is unclear. The germline V gene has CDR1 SGHVS and CDR2 FQNEAQ. The CDR3 has 14 residues. Between the trimmed V and J ends, which lost 2 bases and 8 bases, there was a span of 12 bases. The chain's CDR3 is CASSLTRSGEKLFF. As DNA, the CDR3 is TGTGCCAGCAGCTTAACCCGGAGCGGAGAAAAACTGTTTTTT.

The chain uses TRBV19 and TRBJ2-7; possible D gene TRBD2, 5 bases. Between the trimmed V and J ends, which lost 5 bases and 2 bases, there was a span of 13 bases. Germline CDR1 is LNHDA and CDR2 is SQIVND (reference sequence). The length of the CDR3 is 14 residues. The CDR3 protein is CASSERVLPYEQYF. The CDR3 nucleotides read TGTGCCAGTAGTGAGAGGGTCCTACCCTACGAGCAGTACTTC.

This chain connects TRBV5-1 to TRBJ1-4; D gene uncertain. From germline, CDR1 is SGHRS and CDR2 YFSETQ. CDR3 length equals 15 residues. Trimming cost V 4 bases and J 2 bases, with 12 bases left between them. The CDR3 nucleotides are TGCGCCAGCAGCCTCGACCCGGGGACTAATGAAAAACTGTTTTTT. This gives the protein CASSLDPGTNEKLFF.

The gene calls are TRBV12-5 and TRBJ2-7, with D possibly TRBD1 on 5 matching bases. Germline V gene sequence: CDR1 LGHNT, CDR2 FRNRAP. V was pared by 3 bases and J by 0 bases, with 12 bases between. This CDR3 is built from 15 residues. DNA of the CDR3: TGTGCTAGTGGTTTTAGGGGCGGCTCCTCCTACGAGCAGTACTTC. It codes for CASGFRGGSSYEQYF.

This clone was counted a single time. Additional DNA sequences in this sample encode the identical CDR3. The V and J genes are TRBV12-3 or TRBV12-4 and TRBJ1-1; no clear D. The V end was cut by 1 base, the J end by 5 bases, with 5 bases between. The CDR3 consists of 12 residues. The chain's CDR3 is CASSLGDTEAFF. The CDR3 region has the DNA TGTGCCAGCAGTTTAGGAGATACTGAAGCTTTCTTT.